The T cell receptor beta chain under discussion was sequenced for a study of a mutant IDH1 vaccine in newly diagnosed glioma. The overall study: Before enrollment, the patients had been treated with radiotherapy alone, temozolomide alone, or both together. Most of them had received both. Notes on the study in general: Seemingly, pseudoprogression had no relation to changes in the top peripheral T cell clonotypes.

On this clone: No antigen is known for it.

The time point here: week 35, safety follow-up. Vaccination used 300 ug of mutant IDH1 20-mer peptide per dose, with topical imiquimod. Data came from immunoSEQ multiplex PCR; TCRdb stores just in-frame clones and leaves some out. The sample has about 30,000 clones, 81% seen once. The source is a man aged 25-45 years with glioma. Sequencing was performed on PBMCs, taken from a glioma patient whose treatment included an IDH1 peptide vaccine.

The CDR3 loop is CASSGLSSYNEQFF. DNA for the CDR3: TGCGCCAGCAGTGGACTGAGCTCCTACAATGAGCAGTTCTTC. The gene calls are TRBV10-2 and TRBJ2-1, with D uncertain. Between the trimmed V and J ends, which lost 4 bases and 0 bases, there was a span of 7 bases. Germline V lookup: CDR1 WSHSY, CDR2 SAAADI. The CDR3 has 14 amino acids.